This entry lists 23 T cell receptor beta chains sequenced from one sample in a study of blood T cell repertoires in COVID-19. Sequencing was performed with immunoSEQ multiplex PCR; in TCRdb, only in-frame clones are kept and a portion is missing. The table lists 50,000 to 65,000 clones, roughly 80% of them singletons. The sample taken for sequencing was peripheral blood. The receptors originated from a woman aged 60 to 75 with acute or convalescent COVID-19.

The V gene is TRBV10-1, the J gene TRBJ1-2, with TRBD1 identical over 11 bases. The CDR3 length is 15 residues. Germline loops: CDR1 WNHNN, CDR2 SYGVQD (reference sequence). The V gene end was trimmed by 0 bases and the J gene end by 7 bases; junction bases not matched to a gene: 4. For the CDR3, the DNA is TGCGCCAGCAGTGAGTCTATGGACAGGGGGCTTGGCTACACCTTC. Amino acids: CASSESMDRGLGYTF.

In its sample, this clone was seen once. This chain links TRBV19 with TRBJ2-7; D unclear. Germline V gene lookup returns CDR1 LNHDA and CDR2 SQIVND (reference sequence). V was trimmed by 5 bases and J by 5 bases, leaving 10 bases between them. The CDR3 is 12 residues long. CDR3 bases: TGTGCCAGTAGTGCCGTCGAGAACGAGCAGTACTTC. It codes for CASSAVENEQYF.

The J gene is TRBJ2-2, the V gene TRBV24-1, with D tentatively TRBD2 (5 bases). There are 15 residues in the CDR3. The V gene lost 5 bases and the J gene lost 2 bases, with 11 bases spanning the gap. Germline V gene sequence: CDR1 KGHDR, CDR2 SFDVKD. CDR3 loop: CATSASRVNTGELFF. CDR3 DNA sequence: TGTGCCACCAGTGCTAGCCGGGTAAACACCGGGGAGCTGTTTTTT.

The genes are TRBV24-1 and TRBJ2-3, with a tentative D call TRBD2 (6 bases). The CDR3 runs 16 residues. Germline-derived CDR1 and CDR2 are KGHDR and SFDVKD. V was pared by 3 bases and J by 2 bases, with 14 bases between. The CDR3 DNA sequence: TGTGCCACCAGTGATCCGGGGAGGTCTACCACAGATACGCAGTATTTT. This translates into CATSDPGRSTTDTQYF.

This sequence joins TRBV30 and TRBJ1-1; 8 bases match TRBD1. CDR3 length equals 14 residues. The germline CDR1 and CDR2 sequences are GTSNPN and SVGIG (reference sequence). V lost 5 bases and J lost 6; bases outside the gene matches: 11. As DNA, the CDR3 is TGTGCCTGGTTCAGGGGGCGGGAAGGTGCTGAAGCTTTCTTT. This codes for CAWFRGREGAEAFF.

The rearrangement joins TRBV21-1 to TRBJ1-2; TRBD1 is taken as the D call from the table, unchecked against the DNA. TRBV21-1 is deemed a pseudogene. This CDR3 has 12 amino acids. The CDR3 reads CASSKTQPGYTF. The CDR3 nucleotides are TGTGCCAGCAGCAAAACACAGCCCGGCTACACCTTC.

The V gene is TRBV9, the J gene TRBJ1-5; D not certain. The V end lost 2 bases, the J end lost 1 base, and 13 bases lay between the germline ends. The CDR3 has 16 amino acids. CDR1 and CDR2 from the germline V gene are SGDLS and YYNGEE. CDR3 sequence: CASSVEGGKSNQPQHF. Written as DNA, the CDR3 is TGTGCCAGCAGCGTTGAGGGAGGGAAGAGCAATCAGCCCCAGCATTTT.

This rearrangement joins TRBV7-9 to TRBJ2-3; tentatively, D is TRBD2 (5 bases). The V gene's germline CDR1 is SEHNR and CDR2 FQNEAQ (reference sequence). The CDR3 is made up of 14 amino acids. V was cut by 3 bases and J by 5 bases, with 12 bases left in between. Here the CDR3 DNA reads TGTGCCAGCAGCTTTGGAGAGGGCGTAGATACGCAGTATTTT. Translation: CASSFGEGVDTQYF.

J is TRBJ1-6 and V is TRBV7-9, with D unresolved. Trimming left V 5 bases short and J 9 bases short, with 14 bases between. The CDR3 length is 14 residues. In germline, CDR1 is SEHNR, CDR2 FQNEAQ (reference sequence). Written as DNA, the CDR3 is TGTGCCAGCAGCGCCTCCCCGGCGGTTTCACCCCTCCACTTT. Its protein is CASSASPAVSPLHF.

The chain is built from TRBV27 and TRBJ2-4, with TRBD1 matching 10 bases. With V trimmed by 5 bases and J by 6 bases, 10 bases remained unmatched. The CDR3 has 16 residues. Per germline, CDR1 MNHEY and CDR2 SMNVEV (reference sequence). CDR3 DNA: TGTGCCAGCAGTGCCCGGACAGGGGGGGGAGGAAACATTCAGTACTTC. It specifies CASSARTGGGGNIQYF.

The chain has TRBV2 and TRBJ1-4; D is possibly TRBD1 (6 bases). CDR1 SNHLY and CDR2 FYNNEI come from the germline V gene. CDR3 size: 13 residues. Trimming took off 8 bases at V and 7 bases at J, with 14 bases between the two ends. In nucleotides, the CDR3 is TGTGCCAGCCGCAGGGGATCGGGTGAAAAACTGTTTTTT. Translated: CASRRGSGEKLFF.

The chain recombines TRBV5-6 with TRBJ2-7, with D uncertain. Trimming removed 4 bases from V and 5 bases from J, with 13 bases in between. The CDR3 sequence is 13 residues long. CDR1 is SGHDT and CDR2 is YYEEEE in the germline V gene. The CDR3 region has the DNA TGTGCCAGCAGCCCAGGCCGTAGTAACGAGCAGTACTTC. Protein sequence: CASSPGRSNEQYF.

The chain combines TRBV19 with TRBJ1-5, with a weak D call TRBD1 (6 bases). There are 12 residues in the CDR3. V dropped 5 bases and J dropped 9 bases, with 11 bases sitting between them. Germline V gene sequence: CDR1 LNHDA, CDR2 SQIVND (reference sequence). CDR3 in DNA: TGTGCCAGTAGTTTCCAGGACAGGCCCCAGCATTTT. Translating gives CASSFQDRPQHF.

The genes are TRBV7-9 and TRBJ1-1; TRBD1 is a possible D gene (5 bases). Germline V gives CDR1 SEHNR, CDR2 FQNEAQ (reference sequence). The V gene lost 5 bases and the J gene lost 4 bases, with 17 bases spanning the gap. The CDR3 is made up of 15 amino acids. The CDR3 sequence: CASSQDYPGGTEAFF. The CDR3 DNA follows: TGTGCCAGCAGCCAAGACTACCCGGGGGGCACTGAAGCTTTCTTT.

This clone was seen a handful of times. The CDR3 loop reads CASSPSLAPVNEQFF. The CDR3 nucleotides read TGTGCCAGCAGCCCCAGTTTGGCCCCCGTTAATGAGCAGTTCTTC. The chain recombines TRBV7-2 with TRBJ2-1, with D uncertain. V dropped 5 bases and J dropped 7 bases, with 18 bases sitting between them. The CDR3 covers 15 residues. Germline loops: CDR1 SGHTA, CDR2 FQGNSA.

V is TRBV3-1 (or the pseudogene TRBV3-2) and J is TRBJ1-2; D is unresolved. This CDR3 is 14 amino acids long. Trimming left V 0 bases short and J 4 bases short, with 9 bases between. CDR1 and CDR2 from the germline V gene are LGHDT and YNNKEL (reference sequence). The CDR3 DNA is TGTGCCAGCAGCCAAGACAGATTAAGCTATGGCTACACCTTC. Encoded protein: CASSQDRLSYGYTF.

CDR3: CATSRDTLTDTQYF. In nucleotides, the CDR3 is TGTGCCACCAGCAGAGATACTCTCACAGATACGCAGTATTTT. The J gene is TRBJ2-3, the V gene TRBV15; D remains ambiguous. V was pared by 0 bases and J by 2 bases, with 6 bases between. Germline lookup yields CDR1 LNHNV and CDR2 YYDKDF (reference sequence). The CDR3 sequence is 14 residues long.

V is TRBV4-3 and J is TRBJ2-7, with TRBD1 identical over 8 bases. The CDR3 loop spans 15 amino acids. Germline V gives CDR1 LGHNA, CDR2 YSLEER. The junction had 6 bases not matched to a gene; V was cut back by 3 bases and J by 2 bases. CDR3 region: CASSQGQDWAYEQYF. CDR3 nucleotide sequence: TGCGCCAGCAGCCAGGGACAGGATTGGGCCTACGAGCAGTACTTC.

This clone was found once. Lacking the conserved final phenylalanine or tryptophan, this CDR3 likely reflects a read error. No DNA is shown, since the ends of the CDR3 on it are uncertain; the CDR3 is the one TCRdb lists. The chain combines TRBV5-1 with TRBJ1-2; no DNA check was done on the table's D call, TRBD1. 10 amino acids form the CDR3, both terminal residues included. Germline V lookup: CDR1 SGHRS, CDR2 YFSETQ. CDR3 region: CASSLRGQGL.

The chain couples TRBV6-6 to TRBJ1-3, with D perhaps matching TRBD1 (5 bases). Trimming pared 0 bases from V and 3 bases from J, leaving 9 bases between. The CDR3 sequence is 15 residues long. Germline CDR1 is MNHNY and CDR2 is SVGAGI (reference sequence). CDR3 in amino acids: CASSYSTANGNTIYF. Written as DNA, the CDR3 is TGTGCCAGCAGTTACTCGACAGCAAATGGAAACACCATATATTTT.

V gene TRBV19 combines with J gene TRBJ2-1; TRBD2 matches 8 bases. Trimming cost V 7 bases and J 4 bases; bases outside gene matches: 6. The V gene's germline CDR1 is LNHDA and CDR2 SQIVND (reference sequence). This CDR3 is 14 amino acids long. Written as DNA, the CDR3 is TGTGCCAGTACCAGCGGGGGACTTTACAATGAGCAGTTCTTC. This translates into CASTSGGLYNEQFF.

The chain joins TRBV18 to TRBJ1-4; 8 bases match TRBD1. Germline V gene sequence: CDR1 KGHSH, CDR2 LQKENI. The CDR3 sequence is 13 residues long. J was trimmed by 8 bases and V by 3 bases; bases with no gene match: 2. The CDR3 DNA follows: TGTGCCAGCTCACCTCGGGACAGGGAAAAACTGTTTTTT. Its protein product is CASSPRDREKLFF.

The gene calls are TRBV19 and TRBJ1-2; 9 positions agree with TRBD1. In germline, CDR1 is LNHDA, CDR2 SQIVND (reference sequence). V shed 4 bases, J shed 8 bases, and the junction held 17 bases outside the gene matches. This CDR3 contains 17 residues. In DNA, the CDR3 is TGTGCCAGTAGTAGTTCCGGGACAGGGCTGAACGCTGCCGGCTACACCTTC. As protein: CASSSSGTGLNAAGYTF.